The clone carrying this T cell receptor beta chain occurred many times. TCRdb re-derived calls from the 5' RACE reads in MiXCR, one entry per CDR3 protein. This sample has about 340,000 distinct CDR3 sequences; approximately 12% occur once, and the top ten carry 2.5% to 4%. The data stem from a study of T cells after yellow fever vaccination. J was trimmed by 4 bases and V by 6 bases; bases with no gene match: 17. This CDR3 contains 16 residues. The germline CDR1 and CDR2 sequences are DFQATT and SNEGSKA (reference sequence). This sample comprised CD4+ T cells sorted from PBMCs, obtained 15 days after the yellow fever booster vaccination. This TCR derives from a man aged 18 to 29 who received the YFV17D yellow fever vaccine. The chain joins TRBV20-1 to TRBJ1-1; 7 bases match TRBD1. CDR3 amino acids: CSAKLTGDGCCTEAFF. As DNA, the CDR3 is TGCAGTGCAAAACTTACAGGGGACGGTTGCTGCACTGAAGCTTTCTTT.